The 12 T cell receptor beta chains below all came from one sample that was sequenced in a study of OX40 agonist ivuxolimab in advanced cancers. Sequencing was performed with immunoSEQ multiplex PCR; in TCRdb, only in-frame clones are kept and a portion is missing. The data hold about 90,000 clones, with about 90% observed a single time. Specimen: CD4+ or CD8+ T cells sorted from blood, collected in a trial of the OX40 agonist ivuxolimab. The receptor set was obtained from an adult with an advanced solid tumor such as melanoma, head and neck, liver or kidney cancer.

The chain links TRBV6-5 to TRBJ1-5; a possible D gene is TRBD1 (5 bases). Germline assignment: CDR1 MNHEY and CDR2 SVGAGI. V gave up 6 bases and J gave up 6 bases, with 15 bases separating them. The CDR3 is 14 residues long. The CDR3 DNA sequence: TGTGCCAGCAGATACGATTTGGGACTTCAGCCCCAGCATTTT. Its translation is CASRYDLGLQPQHF.

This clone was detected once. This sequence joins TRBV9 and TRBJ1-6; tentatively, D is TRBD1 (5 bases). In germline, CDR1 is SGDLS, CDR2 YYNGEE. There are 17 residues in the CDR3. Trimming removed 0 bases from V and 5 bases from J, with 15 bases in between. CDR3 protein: CASSVGAGSNDNSPLHF. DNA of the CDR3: TGTGCCAGCAGCGTAGGAGCAGGGTCAAACGATAATTCACCCCTCCACTTT.

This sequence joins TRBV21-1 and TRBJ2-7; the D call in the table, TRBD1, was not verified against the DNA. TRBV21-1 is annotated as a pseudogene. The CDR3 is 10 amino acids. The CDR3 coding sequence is TGTGCCAGCAACACCTACGAGCAGTACTTC. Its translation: CASNTYEQYF.

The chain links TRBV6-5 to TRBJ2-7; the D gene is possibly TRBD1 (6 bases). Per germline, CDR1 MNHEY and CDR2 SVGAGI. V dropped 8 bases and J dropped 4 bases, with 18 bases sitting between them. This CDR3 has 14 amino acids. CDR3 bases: TGTGCCAGCGGAGCGGCAGGGGTGGTTTACGAGCAGTACTTC. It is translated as CASGAAGVVYEQYF.

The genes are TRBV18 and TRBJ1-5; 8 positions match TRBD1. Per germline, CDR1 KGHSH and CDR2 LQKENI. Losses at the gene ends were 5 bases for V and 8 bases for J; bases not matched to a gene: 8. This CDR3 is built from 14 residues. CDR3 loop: CASSSGQGEEPQHF. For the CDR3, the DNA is TGTGCCAGCTCATCAGGACAGGGCGAAGAGCCCCAGCATTTT. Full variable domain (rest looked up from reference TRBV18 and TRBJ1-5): NAGVMQNPRHLVRRRGQEARLRCSPMKGHSHVYWYRQLPEEGLKFMVYLQKENIIDESGMPKERFSAEFPKEGPSILRIQQVVRGDSAAYFCASSSGQGEEPQHFGDGTRLSIL.

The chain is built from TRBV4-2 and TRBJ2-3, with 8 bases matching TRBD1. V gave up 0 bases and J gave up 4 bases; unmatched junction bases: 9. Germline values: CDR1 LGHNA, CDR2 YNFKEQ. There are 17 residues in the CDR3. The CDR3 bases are TGTGCCAGCAGCCAAGATTATCTCAGGGGGCGCGCAGATACGCAGTATTTT. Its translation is CASSQDYLRGRADTQYF.

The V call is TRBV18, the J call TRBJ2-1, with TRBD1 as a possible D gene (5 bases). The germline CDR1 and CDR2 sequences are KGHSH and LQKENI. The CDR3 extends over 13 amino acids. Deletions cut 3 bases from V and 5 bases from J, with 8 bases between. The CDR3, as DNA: TGTGCCAGCTCACCCCAGGGCCACAATGAGCAGTTCTTC. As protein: CASSPQGHNEQFF.

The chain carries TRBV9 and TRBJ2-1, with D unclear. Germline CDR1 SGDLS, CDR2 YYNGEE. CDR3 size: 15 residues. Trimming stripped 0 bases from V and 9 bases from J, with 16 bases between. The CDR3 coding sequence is TGTGCCAGCAGCGTAGCGAAATTCAAGGCCAGTGAGCAGTTCTTC. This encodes CASSVAKFKASEQFF.

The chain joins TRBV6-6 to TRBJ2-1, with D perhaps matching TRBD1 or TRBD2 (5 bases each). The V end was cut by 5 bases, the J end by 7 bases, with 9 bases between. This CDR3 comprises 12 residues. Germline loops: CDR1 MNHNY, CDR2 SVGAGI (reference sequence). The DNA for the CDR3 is TGTGCCAGCAGTAACGAGGGGAATGAGCAGTTCTTC. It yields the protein CASSNEGNEQFF.

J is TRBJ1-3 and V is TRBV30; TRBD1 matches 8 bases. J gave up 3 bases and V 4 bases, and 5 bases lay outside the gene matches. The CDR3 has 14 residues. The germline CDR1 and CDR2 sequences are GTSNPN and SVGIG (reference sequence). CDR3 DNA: TGTGCCTGGATGCAGGGGGCCTATGGAAACACCATATATTTT. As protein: CAWMQGAYGNTIYF. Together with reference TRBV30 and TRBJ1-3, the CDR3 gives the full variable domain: SQTIHQWPATLVQPVGSPLSLECTVEGTSNPNLYWYRQAAGRGLQLLFYSVGIGQISSEVPQNLSASRPQDRQFILSSKKLLLSDSGFYLCAWMQGAYGNTIYFGEGSWLTVV.

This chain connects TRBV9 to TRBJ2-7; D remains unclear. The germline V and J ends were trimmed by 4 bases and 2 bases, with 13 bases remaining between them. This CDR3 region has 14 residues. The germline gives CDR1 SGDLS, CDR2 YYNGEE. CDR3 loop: CASSNALPPYEQYF. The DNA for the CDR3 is TGTGCCAGCAGCAACGCCCTCCCCCCCTACGAGCAGTACTTC. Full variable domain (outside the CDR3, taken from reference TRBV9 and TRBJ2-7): DSGVTQTPKHLITATGQRVTLRCSPRSGDLSVYWYQQSLDQGLQFLIQYYNGEERAKGNILERFSAQQFPDLHSELNLSSLELGDSALYFCASSNALPPYEQYFGPGTRLTVT.

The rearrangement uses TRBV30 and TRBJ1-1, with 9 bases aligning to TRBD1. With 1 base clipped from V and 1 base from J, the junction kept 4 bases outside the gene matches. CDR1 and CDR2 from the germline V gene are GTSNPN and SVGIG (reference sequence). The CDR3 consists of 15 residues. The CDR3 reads CAWSAGTGRNTEAFF. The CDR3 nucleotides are TGTGCCTGGAGTGCGGGGACAGGGAGGAACACTGAAGCTTTCTTT.